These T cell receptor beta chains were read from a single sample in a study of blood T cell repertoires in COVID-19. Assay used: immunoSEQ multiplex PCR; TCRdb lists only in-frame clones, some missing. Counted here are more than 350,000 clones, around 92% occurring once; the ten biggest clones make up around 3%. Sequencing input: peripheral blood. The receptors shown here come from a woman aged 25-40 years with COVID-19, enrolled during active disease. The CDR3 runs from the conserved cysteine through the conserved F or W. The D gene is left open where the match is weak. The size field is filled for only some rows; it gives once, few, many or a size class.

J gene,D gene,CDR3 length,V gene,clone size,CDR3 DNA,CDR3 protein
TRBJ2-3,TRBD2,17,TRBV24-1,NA,TGTGCCACCAGTGACCCCGGGCTAGCGGGAGGTGGTGATACGCAGTATTTT,CATSDPGLAGGGDTQYF
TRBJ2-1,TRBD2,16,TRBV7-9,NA,TGTGCCAGCAGCACCTTTAGCGGGAGCTCCTACAATGAGCAGTTCTTC,CASSTFSGSSYNEQFF
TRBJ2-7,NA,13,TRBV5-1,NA,TGCGCCAGCAGCTTGGCAGGCAGCTACGAGCAGTACTTC,CASSLAGSYEQYF
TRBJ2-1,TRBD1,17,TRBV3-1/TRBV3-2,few,TGTGCCAGCAGCCCCCCGACCGGGACAGGGTTAGGAAATGAGCAGTTCTTC,CASSPPTGTGLGNEQFF
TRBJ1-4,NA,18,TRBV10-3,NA,TGTGCCATCAGTGAGTCCCCAGGAACACAAGCTACGCAGGAAAAACTGTTTTTT,CAISESPGTQATQEKLFF
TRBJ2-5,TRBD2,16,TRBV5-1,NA,TGCGCCAGCAGCGGGGGACTAGCGGGGAGACAAGAGACCCAGTACTTC,CASSGGLAGRQETQYF
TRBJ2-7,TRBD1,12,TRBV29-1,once,TGCAGCGCCCAGGGACAGGTCTACGAGCAGTACTTC,CSAQGQVYEQYF
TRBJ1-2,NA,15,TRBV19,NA,TGTGCCAGTAGTATTCCTCGGGGGAGGAACTATGGCTACACCTTC,CASSIPRGRNYGYTF
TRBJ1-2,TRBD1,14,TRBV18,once,TGTGCCAGCTCACCCCCGGGACAGGGTTATGGCTACACCTTC,CASSPPGQGYGYTF
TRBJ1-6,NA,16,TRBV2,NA,TGTGCCAGCAGTGACCGGTCAAACTCCTATAATTCACCCCTCCACTTT,CASSDRSNSYNSPLHF
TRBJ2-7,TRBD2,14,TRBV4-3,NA,TGCGCCAGCAGCCAAGGGTCTAGCGGGGACGAGCAGTACTTC,CASSQGSSGDEQYF
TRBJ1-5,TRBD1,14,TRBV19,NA,TGTGCCAGTAGCCGCGGACAGGGGGATCAGCCCCAGCATTTT,CASSRGQGDQPQHF
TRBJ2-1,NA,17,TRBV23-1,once,TGCGCCAGCAGTCAGTCCGATAGCGGCGGCTCCTACAATGAGCAGTTCTTC,CASSQSDSGGSYNEQFF
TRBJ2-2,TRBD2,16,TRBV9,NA,TGTGCCAGCAGCGGAGCGAGACTAGCGGGATTCGGGGAGCTGTTTTTT,CASSGARLAGFGELFF
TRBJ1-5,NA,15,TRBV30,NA,TGTGCCTGGAGTCCCCCTGGAGGGCTGGGTCAGCCCCAGCATTTT,CAWSPPGGLGQPQHF
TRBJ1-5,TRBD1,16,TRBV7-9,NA,TGTGCCAGCAGTCGGGACAGAACCCTTAGCAATCAGCCCCAGCATTTT,CASSRDRTLSNQPQHF
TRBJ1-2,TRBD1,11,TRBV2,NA,TGTGCCACCTGGACAGGCTATGGCTACACCTTC,CATWTGYGYTF
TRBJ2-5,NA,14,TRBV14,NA,TGTGCCAGCAGCCAAGATCGGGTGTGGGAGACCCAGTACTTC,CASSQDRVWETQYF
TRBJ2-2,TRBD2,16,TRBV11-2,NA,TGTGCCAGCAGCTTACAACTCGGAGCGGGGCCCGGGGAGCTGTTTTTT,CASSLQLGAGPGELFF
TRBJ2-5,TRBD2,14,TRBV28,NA,TGTGCCAGCAGTTCCTCGGGACTACGAGAGACCCAGTACTTC,CASSSSGLRETQYF
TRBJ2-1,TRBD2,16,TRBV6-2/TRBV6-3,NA,TGTGCCAGCAGTTACTCCCTGACTAGCGGGATCAATGAGCAGTTCTTC,CASSYSLTSGINEQFF
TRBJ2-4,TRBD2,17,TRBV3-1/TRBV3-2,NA,TGTGCCAGCAGCCGAGATAGCGGGAGTGGGGCCAAAAACATTCAGTACTTC,CASSRDSGSGAKNIQYF
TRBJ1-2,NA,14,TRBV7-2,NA,TGTGCCAGCAGCCCGTCGACAGGCCCTCGGGGCTACACCTTC,CASSPSTGPRGYTF
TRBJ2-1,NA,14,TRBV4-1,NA,TGCGCCAGCAGCCCCTGGGAGCCCTACAATGAGCAGTTCTTC,CASSPWEPYNEQFF
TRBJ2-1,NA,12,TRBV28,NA,TGTGCCAGCAGTCCATACTTCAATGAGCAGTTCTTC,CASSPYFNEQFF
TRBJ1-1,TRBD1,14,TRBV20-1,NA,TGCAGTGCTAGTCTGGACAGGCGGAACACTGAAGCTTTCTTT,CSASLDRRNTEAFF
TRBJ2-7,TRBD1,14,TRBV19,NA,TGTGCCAGTAGTGGGACAGGGTACTCCTACGAGCAGTACTTC,CASSGTGYSYEQYF
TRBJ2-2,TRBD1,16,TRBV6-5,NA,TGTGCCAGCAGTTACCCACGGGACAGGTACACCGGGGAGCTGTTTTTT,CASSYPRDRYTGELFF
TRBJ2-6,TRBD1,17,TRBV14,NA,TGTGCCAGCAGCCCATGGACAGGGTTGGCCGGGGCCAACGTCCTGACTTTC,CASSPWTGLAGANVLTF
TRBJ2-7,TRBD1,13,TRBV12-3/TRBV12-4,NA,TGTGCCAGCAGTCTTGGGACAGGGTGGAAGCAGTACTTC,CASSLGTGWKQYF
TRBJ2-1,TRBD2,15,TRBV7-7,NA,TGTGCTAGCAGCCTGAGAGCGGGGGATTACAATGAGCAGTTCTTC,CASSLRAGDYNEQFF
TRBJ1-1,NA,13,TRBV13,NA,TGTGCCAGCAGCTCCCAGGAGGACACTGAAGCTTTCTTT,CASSSQEDTEAFF
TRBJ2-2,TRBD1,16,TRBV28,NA,TGTGCCAGCAGTTTAGACGGACAGGAGAACACCGGGGAGCTGTTTTTT,CASSLDGQENTGELFF
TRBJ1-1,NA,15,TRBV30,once,TGTGCCTGGGGGGCAGGCCTGCCCCCGAACACTGAAGCTTTCTTT,CAWGAGLPPNTEAFF
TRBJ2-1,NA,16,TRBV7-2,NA,TGTGCCAGCAGGCCCTCCCTAGACCGAGTTTACAATGAGCAGTTCTTC,CASRPSLDRVYNEQFF
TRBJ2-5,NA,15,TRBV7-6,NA,TGTGCCAGCAGCTTAGTGGCCAGGGTTTGGGAGACCCAGTACTTC,CASSLVARVWETQYF
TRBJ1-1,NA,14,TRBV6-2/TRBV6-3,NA,TGTGCCAGCAGCCGACAACGGGCAGGGACTGAAGCTTTCTTT,CASSRQRAGTEAFF
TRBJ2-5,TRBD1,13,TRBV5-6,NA,TGTGCCAGCAGCTCGGGGACAGAAGAGACCCAGTACTTC,CASSSGTEETQYF
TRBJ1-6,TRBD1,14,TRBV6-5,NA,TGTGCCAGCAACCCAGGGGGCAAGGGTTCACCCCTCCACTTT,CASNPGGKGSPLHF
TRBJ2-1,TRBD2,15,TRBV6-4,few,TGTGCCAGCAGTAAAGTAGGGACTACCTACAATGAGCAGTTCTTC,CASSKVGTTYNEQFF